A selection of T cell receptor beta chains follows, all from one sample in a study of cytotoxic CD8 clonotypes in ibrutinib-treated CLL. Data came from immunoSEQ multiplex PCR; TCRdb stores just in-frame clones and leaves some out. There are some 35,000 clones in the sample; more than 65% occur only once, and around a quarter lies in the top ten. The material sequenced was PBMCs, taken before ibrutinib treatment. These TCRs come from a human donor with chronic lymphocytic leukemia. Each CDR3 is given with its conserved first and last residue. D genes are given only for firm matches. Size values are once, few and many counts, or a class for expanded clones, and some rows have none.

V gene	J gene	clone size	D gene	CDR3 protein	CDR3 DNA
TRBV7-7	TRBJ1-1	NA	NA	CASSLGTNTEAFF	TGTGCTAGCAGCTTAGGCACGAACACTGAAGCTTTCTTT
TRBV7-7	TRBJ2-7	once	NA	CASSFDGEAYEQYF	TGTGCTAGCAGCTTTGACGGCGAGGCCTACGAGCAGTACTTC
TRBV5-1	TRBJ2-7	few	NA	CASSLDPSSYEQYF	TGCGCCAGCAGCTTGGATCCGAGCTCCTACGAGCAGTACTTC
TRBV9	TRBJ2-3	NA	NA	CASSVGDIDTQYF	TGTGCCAGCAGCGTAGGGGACATAGATACGCAGTATTTT
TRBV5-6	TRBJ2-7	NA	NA	CASSLVPGRYEQYF	TGTGCCAGCAGCTTGGTTCCAGGGCGCTACGAGCAGTACTTC
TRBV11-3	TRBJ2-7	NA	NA	CASSPFEAVSSYEQYF	TGTGCCAGCAGCCCATTTGAAGCCGTGAGCTCCTACGAGCAGTACTTC
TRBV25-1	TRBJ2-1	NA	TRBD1	CASSDTDRVDEQFF	TGTGCCAGCAGTGATACAGACAGGGTGGATGAGCAGTTCTTC
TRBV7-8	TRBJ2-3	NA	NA	CASSLQGADTQYF	TGTGCCAGCAGCTTACAGGGAGCAGATACGCAGTATTTT
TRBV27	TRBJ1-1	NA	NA	CASSLRSGRERNTEAFF	TGTGCCAGCAGTTTAAGATCCGGCCGGGAACGGAACACTGAAGCTTTCTTT
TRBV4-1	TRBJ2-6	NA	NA	CASSRALSGANVLTF	TGCGCCAGCAGCCGAGCTCTCTCTGGGGCCAACGTCCTGACTTTC
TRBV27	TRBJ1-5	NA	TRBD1	CASSSRGLGWNQPQHF	TGTGCCAGCAGTTCCAGGGGGCTAGGGTGGAATCAGCCCCAGCATTTT
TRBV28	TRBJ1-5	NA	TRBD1	CASSLSGQGNQPQHF	TGTGCCAGCAGTTTATCGGGACAGGGCAATCAGCCCCAGCATTTT
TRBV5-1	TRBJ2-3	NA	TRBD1	CASSLWTGSYRDTQYF	TGCGCCAGCAGCTTGTGGACAGGGAGCTACCGAGATACGCAGTATTTT
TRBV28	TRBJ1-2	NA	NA	CASSVQGSYGYTF	TGTGCCAGCAGTGTCCAGGGCTCCTATGGCTACACCTTC
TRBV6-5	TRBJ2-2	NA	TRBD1	CASSYSGQGGTGELFF	TGTGCCAGCAGTTACTCGGGACAGGGGGGCACCGGGGAGCTGTTTTTT
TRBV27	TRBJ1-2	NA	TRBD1	CASSRSPGTGQVYGYTF	TGTGCCAGCAGCCGATCGCCGGGGACAGGGCAAGTCTATGGCTACACCTTC
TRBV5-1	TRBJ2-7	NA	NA	CASRPGQSTAYEQYF	TGCGCCAGCAGACCAGGACAGTCGACCGCCTACGAGCAGTACTTC
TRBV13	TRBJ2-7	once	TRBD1	CASSARDRSSYEQYF	TGTGCCAGCAGCGCCAGGGACAGGAGCTCCTACGAGCAGTACTTC
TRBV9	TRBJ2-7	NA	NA	CASSVEAGTYEQYF	TGTGCCAGCAGCGTCGAGGCGGGGACCTACGAGCAGTACTTC
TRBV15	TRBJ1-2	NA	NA	CATSSYGEGNYGYTF	TGTGCCACCAGCAGTTATGGCGAGGGAAACTATGGCTACACCTTC
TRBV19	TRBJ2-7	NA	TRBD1	CASGENRGPYEQYF	TGTGCCAGTGGGGAGAACAGGGGGCCCTACGAGCAGTACTTC
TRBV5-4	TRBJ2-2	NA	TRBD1	CASSPGQENTGELFF	TGTGCCAGCAGCCCAGGACAGGAGAACACCGGGGAGCTGTTTTTT
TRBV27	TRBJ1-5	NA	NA	CASSFSGGNQPQHF	TGTGCCAGCAGTTTTTCAGGGGGCAATCAGCCCCAGCATTTT
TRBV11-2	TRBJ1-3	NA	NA	CASSGGGSGNTIYF	TGTGCCAGCAGCGGAGGTGGCTCTGGAAACACCATATATTTT
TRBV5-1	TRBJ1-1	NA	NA	CASSLGSGTEAFF	TGCGCCAGCAGCTTGGGATCGGGGACTGAAGCTTTCTTT
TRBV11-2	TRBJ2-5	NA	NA	CASSLREGQGETQYF	TGTGCCAGCAGCTTAAGGGAAGGGCAGGGGGAGACCCAGTACTTC
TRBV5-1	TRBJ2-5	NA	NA	CASSFDRQETQYF	TGCGCCAGCAGCTTCGACAGGCAAGAGACCCAGTACTTC
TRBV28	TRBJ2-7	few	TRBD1	CASRRGIGEQYF	TGTGCCAGCCGCAGGGGGATTGGTGAGCAGTACTTC
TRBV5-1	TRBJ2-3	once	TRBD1	CASSLGVTGGVTDTQYF	TGCGCCAGCAGCTTGGGAGTGACAGGGGGCGTCACAGATACGCAGTATTTT
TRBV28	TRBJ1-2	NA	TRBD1	CASSLSSQGARGYTF	TGTGCCAGCAGTTTATCAAGTCAGGGGGCGCGTGGCTACACCTTC
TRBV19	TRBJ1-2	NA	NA	CASSIAGFYGYTF	TGTGCCAGTAGTATTGCCGGATTCTATGGCTACACCTTC
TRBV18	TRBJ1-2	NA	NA	CASSPQGDGYTF	TGTGCCAGCTCACCGCAGGGTGATGGCTACACCTTC
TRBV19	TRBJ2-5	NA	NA	CASSITIQETQYF	TGTGCCAGTAGTATAACTATTCAAGAGACCCAGTACTTC